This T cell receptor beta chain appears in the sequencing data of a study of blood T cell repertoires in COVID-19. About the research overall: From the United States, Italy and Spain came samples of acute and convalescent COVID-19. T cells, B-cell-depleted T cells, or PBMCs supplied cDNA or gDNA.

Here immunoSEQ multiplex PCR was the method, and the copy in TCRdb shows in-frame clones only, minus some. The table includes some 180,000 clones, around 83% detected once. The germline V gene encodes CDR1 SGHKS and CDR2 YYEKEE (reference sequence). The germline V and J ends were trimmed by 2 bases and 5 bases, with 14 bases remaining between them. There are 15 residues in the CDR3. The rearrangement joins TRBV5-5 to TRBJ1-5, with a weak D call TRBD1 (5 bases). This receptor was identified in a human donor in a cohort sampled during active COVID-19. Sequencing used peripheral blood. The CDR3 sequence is CASSFEGAPYQPQHF. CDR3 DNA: TGTGCCAGCAGCTTCGAAGGGGCACCTTATCAGCCCCAGCATTTT.